This T cell receptor (beta chain) came from a study of cytomegalovirus exposure and HLA in healthy donors. Points from the study as a whole: The tendency of first-cohort TCR clusters to co-occur in the 100 to 150 validation repertoires emerged from a later analysis. Among the CMV-associated chains, a few were confirmed in vitro as specific for CMV antigens. It was about 180 TCR beta chains that were listed as cytomegalovirus-associated.

CDR3 length: 16 amino acids. CDR1 is MGHRA, CDR2 YSYEKL, per germline. V dropped 4 bases and J dropped 3; count of bases not matched to a gene: 7. The donors were members of the roughly 120-subject validation cohort (separate from the approximately 730-subject first cohort). Of note for this clone: What it binds is unknown.

Sequencing used immunoSEQ multiplex PCR; TCRdb keeps in-frame clones, though not all of them. The sample shows about 330,000 clones, about nine tenths of them seen only once. The genes are TRBV4-1 and TRBJ1-5; 9 nucleotides match TRBD1. The sequence came from a woman between 18 and 30 years old in good health and CMV-seronegative. The sequenced sample consisted of PBMCs. The CDR3 sequence is CASSPRTGAINQPQHF. The CDR3 DNA sequence: TGCGCCAGCAGCCCCCGGACAGGGGCCATCAATCAGCCCCAGCATTTT.